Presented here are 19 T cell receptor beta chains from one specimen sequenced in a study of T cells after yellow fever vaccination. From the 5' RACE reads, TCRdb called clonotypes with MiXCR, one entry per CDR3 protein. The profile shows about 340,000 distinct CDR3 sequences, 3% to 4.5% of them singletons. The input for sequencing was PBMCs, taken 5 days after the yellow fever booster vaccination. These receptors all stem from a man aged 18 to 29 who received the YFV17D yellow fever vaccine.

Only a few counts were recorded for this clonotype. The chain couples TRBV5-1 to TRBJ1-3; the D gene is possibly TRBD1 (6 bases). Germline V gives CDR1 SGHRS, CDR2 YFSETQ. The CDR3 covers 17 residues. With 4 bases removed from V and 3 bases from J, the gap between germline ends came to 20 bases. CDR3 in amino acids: CASSQKVAGEDGNTIYF. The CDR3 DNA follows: TGCGCCAGCAGCCAGAAAGTGGCAGGGGAAGATGGAAACACCATATATTTT.

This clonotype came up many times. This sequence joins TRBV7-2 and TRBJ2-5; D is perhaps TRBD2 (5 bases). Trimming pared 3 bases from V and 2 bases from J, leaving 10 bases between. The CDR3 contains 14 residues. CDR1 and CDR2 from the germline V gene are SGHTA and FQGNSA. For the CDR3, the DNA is TGTGCCAGCAGCTTGTGGCGGGTACAAGAGACCCAGTACTTC. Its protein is CASSLWRVQETQYF. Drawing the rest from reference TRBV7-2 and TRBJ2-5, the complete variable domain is GAGVSQSPSNKVTEKGKDVELRCDPISGHTALYWYRQSLGQGLEFLIYFQGNSAPDKSGLPSDRFSAERTGGSVSTLTIQRTQQEDSAVYLCASSLWRVQETQYFGPGTRLLVL.

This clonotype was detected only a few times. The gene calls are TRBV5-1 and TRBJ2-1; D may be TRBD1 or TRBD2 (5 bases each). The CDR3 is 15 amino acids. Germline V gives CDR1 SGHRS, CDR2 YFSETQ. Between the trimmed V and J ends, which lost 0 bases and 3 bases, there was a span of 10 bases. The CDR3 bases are TGCGCCAGCAGCTTGGGCCCTGGGGGCTACAATGAGCAGTTCTTC. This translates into CASSLGPGGYNEQFF.

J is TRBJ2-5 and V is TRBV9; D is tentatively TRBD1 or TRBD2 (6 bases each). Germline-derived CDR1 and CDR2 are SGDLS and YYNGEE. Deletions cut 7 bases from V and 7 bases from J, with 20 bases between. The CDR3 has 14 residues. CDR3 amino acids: CASAGHLTGGTQYF. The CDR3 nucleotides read TGTGCCAGCGCGGGACACCTAACCGGTGGGACCCAGTACTTC.

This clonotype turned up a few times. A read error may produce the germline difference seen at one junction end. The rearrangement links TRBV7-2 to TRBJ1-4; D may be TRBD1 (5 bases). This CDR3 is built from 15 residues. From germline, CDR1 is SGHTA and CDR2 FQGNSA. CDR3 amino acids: CASSLAPTVLAKLFF. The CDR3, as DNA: TGTGCCAGCAGCTTAGCCCCGACAGTTTTGGCCAAACTCTTTTTT.

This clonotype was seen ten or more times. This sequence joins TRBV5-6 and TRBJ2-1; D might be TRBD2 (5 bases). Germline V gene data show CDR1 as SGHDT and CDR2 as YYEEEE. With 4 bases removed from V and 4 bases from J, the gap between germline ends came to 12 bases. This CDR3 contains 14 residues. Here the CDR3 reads CASSGGRSYNEQFF. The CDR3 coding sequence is TGTGCCAGCAGCGGAGGCAGGTCATACAATGAGCAGTTCTTC. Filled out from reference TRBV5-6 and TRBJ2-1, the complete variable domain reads DAGVTQSPTHLIKTRGQQVTLRCSPKSGHDTVSWYQQALGQGPQFIFQYYEEEERQRGNFPDRFSGHQFPNYSSELNVNALLLGDSALYLCASSGGRSYNEQFFGPGTRLTVL.

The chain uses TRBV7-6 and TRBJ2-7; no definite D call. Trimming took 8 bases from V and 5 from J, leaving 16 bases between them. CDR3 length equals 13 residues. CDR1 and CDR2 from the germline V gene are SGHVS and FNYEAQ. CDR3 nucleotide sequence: TGTGCCAGCGCGCCACTAAACCATAACGAGCAGTACTTC. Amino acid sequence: CASAPLNHNEQYF.

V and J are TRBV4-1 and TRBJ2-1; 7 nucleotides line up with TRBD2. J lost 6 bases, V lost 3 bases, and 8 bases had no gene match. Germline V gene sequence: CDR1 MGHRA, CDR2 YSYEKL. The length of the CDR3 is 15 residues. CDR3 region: CASSQLRDYSNEQFF. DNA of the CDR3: TGCGCCAGCAGCCAGCTCCGGGACTACTCCAATGAGCAGTTCTTC.

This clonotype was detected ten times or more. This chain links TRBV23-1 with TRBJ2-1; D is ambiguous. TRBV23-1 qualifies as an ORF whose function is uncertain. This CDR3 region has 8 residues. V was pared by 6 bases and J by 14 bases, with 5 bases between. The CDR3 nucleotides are TGCGCCAGCAGCAAGGAGTTCTTC. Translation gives CASSKEFF.

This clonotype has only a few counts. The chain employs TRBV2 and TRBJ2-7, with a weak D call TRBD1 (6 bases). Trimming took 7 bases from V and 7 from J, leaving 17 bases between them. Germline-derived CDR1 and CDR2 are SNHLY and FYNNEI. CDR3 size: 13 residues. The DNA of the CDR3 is TGTGCCAGCATATTGACAGGACCAGGGGAGCAGTACTTC. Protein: CASILTGPGEQYF.

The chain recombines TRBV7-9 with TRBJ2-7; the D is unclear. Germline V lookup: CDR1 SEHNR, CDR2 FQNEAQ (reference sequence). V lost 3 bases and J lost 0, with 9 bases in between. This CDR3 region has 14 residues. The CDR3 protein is CASSFSWNSYEQYF. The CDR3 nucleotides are TGTGCCAGCAGCTTCAGCTGGAACTCCTACGAGCAGTACTTC.

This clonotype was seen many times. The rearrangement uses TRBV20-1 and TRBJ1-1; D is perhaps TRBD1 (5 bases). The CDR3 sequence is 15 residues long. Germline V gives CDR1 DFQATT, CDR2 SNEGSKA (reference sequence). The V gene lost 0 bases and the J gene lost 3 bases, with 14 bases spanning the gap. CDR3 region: CSARDPRQGYTEAFF. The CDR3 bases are TGCAGTGCTAGAGATCCCAGGCAGGGCTACACTGAAGCTTTCTTT.

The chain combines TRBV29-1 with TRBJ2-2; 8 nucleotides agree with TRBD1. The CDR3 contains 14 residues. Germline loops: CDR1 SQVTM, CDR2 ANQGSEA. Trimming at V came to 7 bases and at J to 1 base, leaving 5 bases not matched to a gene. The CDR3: CSAVDRENTGELFF. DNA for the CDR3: TGCAGCGCCGTGGACAGGGAGAACACCGGGGAGCTGTTTTTT.

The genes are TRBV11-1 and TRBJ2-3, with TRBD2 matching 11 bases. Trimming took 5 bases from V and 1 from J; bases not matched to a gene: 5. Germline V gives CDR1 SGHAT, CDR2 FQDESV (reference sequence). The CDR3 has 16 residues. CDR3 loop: CASSRTSGGGTDTQYF. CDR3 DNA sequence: TGTGCCAGCAGCAGAACTAGCGGGGGAGGCACAGATACGCAGTATTTT.

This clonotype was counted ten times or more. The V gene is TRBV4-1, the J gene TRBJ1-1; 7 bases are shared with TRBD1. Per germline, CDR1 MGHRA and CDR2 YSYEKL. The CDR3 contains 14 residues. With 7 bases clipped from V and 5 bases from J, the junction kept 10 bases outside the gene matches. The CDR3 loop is CASTREGAKTEAFF. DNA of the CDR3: TGCGCCAGCACGCGGGAGGGGGCGAAGACTGAAGCTTTCTTT.

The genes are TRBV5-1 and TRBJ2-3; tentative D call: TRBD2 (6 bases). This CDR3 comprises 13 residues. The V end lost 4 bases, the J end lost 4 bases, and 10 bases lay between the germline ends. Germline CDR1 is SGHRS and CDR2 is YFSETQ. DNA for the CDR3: TGCGCCAGCAGCCGTGGGGACTCAGATACGCAGTATTTT. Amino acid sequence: CASSRGDSDTQYF.

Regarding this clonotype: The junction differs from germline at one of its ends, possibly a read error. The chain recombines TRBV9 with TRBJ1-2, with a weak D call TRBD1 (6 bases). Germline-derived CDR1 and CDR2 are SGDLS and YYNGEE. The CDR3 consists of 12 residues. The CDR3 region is CASNVAGGLLTF. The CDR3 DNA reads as TGTGCCAGCAACGTAGCCGGGGGGCTCCTCACCTTC.

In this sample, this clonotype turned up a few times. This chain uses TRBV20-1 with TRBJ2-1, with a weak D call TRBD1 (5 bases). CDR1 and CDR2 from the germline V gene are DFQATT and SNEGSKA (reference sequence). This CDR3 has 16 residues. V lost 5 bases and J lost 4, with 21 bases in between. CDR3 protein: CSAPLTGSRSYNEQFF. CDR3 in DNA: TGCAGTGCTCCCCTCACAGGCTCGAGAAGTTACAATGAGCAGTTCTTC.

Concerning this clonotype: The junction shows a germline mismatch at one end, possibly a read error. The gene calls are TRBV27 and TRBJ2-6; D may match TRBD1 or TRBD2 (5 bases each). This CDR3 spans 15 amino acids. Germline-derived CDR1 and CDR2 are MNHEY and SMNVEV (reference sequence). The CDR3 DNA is TGTGCCAGCAGTTTTCGGGGAACTGGGGCCAACGTCCAGACTTTC. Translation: CASSFRGTGANVQTF.